A single sample is the source of the 24 T cell receptor beta chains below, sequenced in a study of blood T cell repertoires in COVID-19. TCRdb's copy holds only in-frame clones and misses some; the assay was immunoSEQ multiplex PCR. The data contain almost 250,000 clones, approximately 85% of them singletons. The material sequenced was PBMCs or T cells enriched from blood (not recorded which). The receptors here all came from a woman aged 45-65 years with acute COVID-19.

This chain uses TRBV7-8 with TRBJ1-6, with D perhaps matching TRBD1 (6 bases). In germline, CDR1 is SGHVS, CDR2 FQNEAQ. The CDR3 extends over 15 amino acids. With 8 bases removed from V and 7 bases from J, the gap between germline ends came to 18 bases. CDR3: CASDLEGGRNSPLHF. The DNA for the CDR3 is TGTGCCAGCGACTTAGAGGGGGGGAGGAATTCACCCCTCCACTTT.

The chain uses TRBV7-2 and TRBJ2-2; the match to TRBD2 covers 8 bases. The V segment lost 5 bases and the J segment 1 base; nucleotides outside the gene matches: 6. Germline V CDR1 and CDR2: SGHTA, FQGNSA. The CDR3 loop spans 16 amino acids. The chain's CDR3 is CASSLSGGWNTGELFF. The DNA for the CDR3 is TGTGCCAGCAGCCTCAGCGGGGGCTGGAACACCGGGGAGCTGTTTTTT.

CDR3 residues: CASSYLGEAEAFF. The CDR3 DNA sequence: TGTGCCAGCAGTTATCTGGGGGAGGCTGAAGCTTTCTTT. The chain employs TRBV12-3 or TRBV12-4 and TRBJ1-1, with D possibly TRBD1 on 5 matching bases. Trimming removed 4 bases from V and 6 bases from J, with 12 bases in between. The CDR3 spans 13 residues.

The rearrangement uses TRBV6-5 and TRBJ1-3; D is perhaps TRBD1 (5 bases). The CDR3 spans 15 residues. V was shortened by 0 bases and J by 4 bases, with 10 bases between the two germline ends. CDR1 and CDR2 from the germline V gene are MNHEY and SVGAGI. CDR3 loop: CASSYSGAQGNTIYF. CDR3 DNA: TGTGCCAGCAGTTACTCAGGGGCGCAGGGAAACACCATATATTTT.

This clone was found a few times. The rearrangement joins TRBV10-3 to TRBJ2-2, with 7 bases that match TRBD1. Germline CDR1 ENHRY, CDR2 SYGVKD. Trimming at V came to 11 bases and at J to 5 bases, leaving 11 bases not matched to a gene. The CDR3 has 14 amino acids. The CDR3 reads CAARGSQGTGELFF. CDR3 nucleotide sequence: TGTGCCGCAAGGGGCTCACAGGGGACCGGGGAGCTGTTTTTT.

CDR3 amino acids: CSAEDRGSCTF. The CDR3 DNA reads TGCAGTGCGGAGGACAGGGGGTCCTGCACCTTC. V is TRBV20-1 and J is TRBJ1-2; TRBD1 agrees at 10 bases. The CDR3 is 11 amino acids. V dropped 6 bases and J dropped 13; count of bases not matched to a gene: 8. Germline values: CDR1 DFQATT, CDR2 SNEGSKA (reference sequence).

The chain joins TRBV4-2 to TRBJ2-7; TRBD2 matches 10 bases. This CDR3 has 18 residues. Trimming removed 1 base from V and 7 bases from J; junction bases left unmatched: 16. Looked up from germline, CDR1 is LGHNA and CDR2 is YNFKEQ. The chain's CDR3 is CASSQAYGLTSGAREQYF. The CDR3 DNA follows: TGTGCCAGCAGCCAAGCGTATGGCCTAACTAGCGGGGCCCGGGAGCAGTACTTC.

The gene calls are TRBV7-2 and TRBJ1-6; TRBD1 matches at 10 bases. Germline lookup yields CDR1 SGHTA and CDR2 FQGNSA. The CDR3 length is 16 residues. V was clipped by 6 bases and J by 5 bases; unmatched bases: 7. CDR3 DNA sequence: TGTGCCAGCAGTCGACAGGGGGCGAACAATAATTCACCCCTCCACTTT. Protein sequence: CASSRQGANNNSPLHF. The full variable domain, rest sourced from reference TRBV7-2 and TRBJ1-6, is GAGVSQSPSNKVTEKGKDVELRCDPISGHTALYWYRQSLGQGLEFLIYFQGNSAPDKSGLPSDRFSAERTGGSVSTLTIQRTQQEDSAVYLCASSRQGANNNSPLHFGNGTRLTVT.

The chain uses TRBV18 and TRBJ2-5; weak D call: TRBD1 (5 bases). The V gene lost 0 bases and the J gene lost 4 bases, with 12 bases spanning the gap. CDR3 length: 15 amino acids. In germline, CDR1 is KGHSH, CDR2 LQKENI. In nucleotides, the CDR3 is TGTGCCAGCTCACCACCGTCAGGGCTGAGAGAGACCCAGTACTTC. This gives the protein CASSPPSGLRETQYF.

The rearrangement joins TRBV30 to TRBJ2-7; TRBD1 aligns across 7 bases. Germline trimming cut 1 base from V and 3 bases from J; bases unmatched to any gene: 6. The CDR3 length is 14 residues. CDR1 is GTSNPN and CDR2 is SVGIG in the germline V gene (reference sequence). The CDR3 bases are TGTGCCTGGAGTGACAGGGGACGAGGCTACGAGCAGTACTTC. Translation: CAWSDRGRGYEQYF.

The V gene is TRBV18, the J gene TRBJ1-6; no clear D gene. The CDR3 is 16 amino acids. Germline CDR1 KGHSH, CDR2 LQKENI. V shed 4 bases and J shed 0 bases, with 10 bases lying between them. CDR3 in amino acids: CASSREARSYNSPLHF. The DNA for the CDR3 is TGTGCCAGCTCACGGGAGGCCCGCTCCTATAATTCACCCCTCCACTTT.

The chain couples TRBV11-2 to TRBJ2-3; 10 bases map to TRBD2. CDR3 length equals 14 residues. Germline lookup yields CDR1 SGHAT and CDR2 FQNNGV. With V trimmed by 2 bases and J by 14 bases, 10 bases remained unmatched. CDR3 coding DNA: TGTGCCAGCAGCTTACTGGCTAGCGGGGGAAACGCGTATTTT. Amino acid sequence: CASSLLASGGNAYF.

The count of this clone is one. One end of the junction varies from germline; a read error may be responsible. The genes are TRBV2 and TRBJ1-2; no reliable D call. This CDR3 is 11 amino acids long. Germline loops: CDR1 SNHLY, CDR2 FYNNEI. CDR3 residues: CASSEGVQSRF. The CDR3 coding sequence is TGTGCCAGCAGTGAGGGAGTACAGTCGAGGTTC.

In its sample, this clone was seen a few times. This chain uses TRBV18 with TRBJ2-3, with D possibly matching TRBD1 (6 bases). Germline CDR1 reads KGHSH; CDR2 reads LQKENI. The V gene lost 2 bases and the J gene lost 1 base, with 10 bases spanning the gap. The CDR3 extends over 15 amino acids. CDR3 nucleotide sequence: TGTGCCAGCTCACCAGCAGGGGCGCGCACAGATACGCAGTATTTT. Amino acid sequence: CASSPAGARTDTQYF.

This chain connects TRBV9 to TRBJ2-3; 10 nucleotides line up with TRBD2. The trim removed 9 bases at V and 6 bases at J, leaving 10 bases unmatched. The germline V gene has CDR1 SGDLS and CDR2 YYNGEE. The CDR3 loop spans 14 amino acids. This CDR3 reads CATSSGGAGDTQYF. In DNA, the CDR3 is TGTGCCACATCAAGCGGGGGGGCAGGGGATACGCAGTATTTT.

The CDR3 DNA reads as TGTGCCAGCAGCCAAGAGGGGCAGCGGAGGGACTACACCTTC. Translating gives CASSQEGQRRDYTF. V is TRBV4-2 and J is TRBJ1-2, with D perhaps matching TRBD1 (5 bases). V shed 0 bases and J shed 10 bases, with 15 bases lying between them. CDR1 is LGHNA, CDR2 YNFKEQ, per germline. The CDR3 runs 14 residues.

This sequence joins TRBV5-1 and TRBJ1-1, with 9 bases lining up with TRBD1. J was trimmed by 6 bases and V by 4 bases; bases with no gene match: 13. This CDR3 comprises 16 residues. The germline gives CDR1 SGHRS, CDR2 YFSETQ. DNA for the CDR3: TGCGCCAGCAGCCCGTACGAGGGACAGGGAAGGCCTGAAGCTTTCTTT. The encoded protein is CASSPYEGQGRPEAFF.

V usage is TRBV4-1 and J usage is TRBJ2-5, with TRBD2 matching over 9 bases. The CDR3 extends over 17 amino acids. Germline CDR1 reads MGHRA; CDR2 reads YSYEKL. V lost 5 bases to trimming and J lost 5 bases; unmatched junction nucleotides: 15. CDR3 amino acids: CASSFWGRAGGVETQYF. In nucleotides, the CDR3 is TGCGCCAGCAGCTTTTGGGGTCGAGCGGGGGGTGTGGAGACCCAGTACTTC.

The chain recombines TRBV12-3 or TRBV12-4 with TRBJ1-1, with 7 bases identical to TRBD1. V dropped 6 bases and J dropped 3; count of bases not matched to a gene: 4. This CDR3 region has 13 residues. The CDR3 sequence: CASRQGSDTEAFF. The CDR3 nucleotides read TGTGCCAGCAGACAGGGGTCGGACACTGAAGCTTTCTTT.

The V gene is TRBV6-5, the J gene TRBJ1-5; a possible D gene is TRBD1 (6 bases). The CDR3 is made up of 15 amino acids. CDR1 is MNHEY and CDR2 is SVGAGI in the germline V gene. Deletions cut 6 bases from V and 3 bases from J, with 15 bases between. For the CDR3, the DNA is TGTGCCAGCAGGGAGTCGGGGGGGCACAATCAGCCCCAGCATTTT. This gives the protein CASRESGGHNQPQHF.

V and J are TRBV9 and TRBJ1-2, with TRBD1 matching 12 bases. From germline, CDR1 is SGDLS and CDR2 YYNGEE. Unmatched junction bases numbered 4, after V lost 4 bases and J lost 3 bases. The CDR3 has 15 amino acids. The CDR3 DNA reads as TGTGCCAGCAGCCCGGGACAGGGGGCAGACTATGGCTACACCTTC. This encodes CASSPGQGADYGYTF.

The chain uses TRBV27 and TRBJ1-1; a possible D gene is TRBD1 (5 bases). The V end was cut by 2 bases, the J end by 1 base, with 17 bases between. The CDR3 consists of 17 residues. In germline, CDR1 is MNHEY, CDR2 SMNVEV (reference sequence). This chain's CDR3 is CASSLRGPTPGNTEAFF. For the CDR3, the DNA is TGTGCCAGCAGTTTAAGGGGCCCTACCCCGGGGAACACTGAAGCTTTCTTT.

The chain couples TRBV19 to TRBJ2-3; 9 bases line up with TRBD1. Germline CDR1 LNHDA, CDR2 SQIVND (reference sequence). Trimming cost V 3 bases and J 6 bases; bases outside gene matches: 13. The CDR3 totals 17 residues. The CDR3 DNA reads as TGTGCCAGTAGTATCCAAGATCACACACAGGGGGCTGATACGCAGTATTTT. This gives the protein CASSIQDHTQGADTQYF.

This chain links TRBV13 with TRBJ2-3, with 10 bases fitting TRBD2. Unmatched junction bases numbered 7, after V lost 7 bases and J lost 3 bases. The CDR3 runs to 15 residues. Per germline, CDR1 PRHDT and CDR2 FYEKMQ (reference sequence). The CDR3 nucleotides read TGTGCCAGCACCATCGGGACTAGCGAAACAGATACGCAGTATTTT. Translating gives CASTIGTSETDTQYF.